This is a list of T cell receptor beta chains from one sample in a study of blood T cells in healthy people across ages. MiXCR was run by TCRdb on the 5' RACE reads, yielding one entry per CDR3 protein. The data hold more than 750,000 distinct CDR3 sequences, with almost 30% observed a single time. These data were also reused for a study on T cells of mothers and their children.

Sequencing used blood. Every receptor here comes from a woman between 40 and 55 years old in good health. Both conserved end residues are part of each CDR3. The D gene is left open where the match is weak. Only some rows state a clone size, as once, few, many or a class for expanded clones.

v_gene	abundance	d_gene	j_gene	CDR3aa	CDR3nt
TRBV6-5	-	-	TRBJ1-1	CASSYTGTNTEAFF	TGTGCCAGCAGTTACACGGGGACTAACACTGAAGCTTTCTTT
TRBV5-1	few	TRBD1	TRBJ1-1	CASSGDRANTGAFF	TGCGCCAGCAGCGGGGACAGGGCGAACACTGGAGCTTTCTTT
TRBV6-5	many	-	TRBJ2-1	CAGSYSRTGPLGGNEQFF	TGTGCCGGCAGTTACTCCCGGACGGGGCCCCTTGGTGGGAATGAGCAGTTCTTC
TRBV11-2	many	-	TRBJ2-7	CASSLVHPGSMGSYEQYF	TGTGCCAGCAGCTTAGTACACCCCGGGTCCATGGGATCCTACGAGCAGTACTTC
TRBV20-1	few	-	TRBJ2-5	CSARVYGDGQETQYF	TGCAGTGCTAGAGTTTACGGGGACGGACAAGAGACCCAGTACTTC
TRBV28	many	TRBD1	TRBJ2-7	CASRPPGQGGEQYF	TGTGCCAGCAGACCCCCGGGACAGGGAGGCGAGCAGTACTTC
TRBV5-4	-	TRBD2	TRBJ2-7	CASSLARGGWYEQYF	TGTGCCAGCAGCTTGGCCCGGGGGGGCTGGTACGAGCAGTACTTC
TRBV7-3	many	-	TRBJ2-3	CASSPHGRQLDTQYF	TGTGCCAGCAGCCCCCATGGTCGGCAGTTAGATACGCAGTATTTT
TRBV20-1	many	-	TRBJ2-5	CSASDGLQETQYF	TGCAGTGCTTCGGACGGGTTGCAAGAGACCCAGTACTTC
TRBV5-6	-	TRBD1	TRBJ2-5	CASSRDRGYNGQYF	TGTGCCAGCAGCCGGGACAGGGGCTACAATGGGCAGTACTTC
TRBV6-2/TRBV6-3	-	-	TRBJ1-1	CASSYGLGMNTEAFF	TGTGCCAGCAGTTACGGGCTGGGGATGAACACTGAAGCTTTCTTT
TRBV28	many	-	TRBJ2-7	CASSLYGYEQYF	TGTGCCAGCAGTTTATACGGATACGAGCAGTACTTC
TRBV6-2/TRBV6-3	many	-	TRBJ1-2	CASSYHGGDYGYTF	TGTGCCAGCAGTTACCACGGAGGGGACTATGGCTACACCTTC
TRBV7-9	many	-	TRBJ2-1	CASSLDLINEQFF	TGTGCCAGCAGCTTAGATCTGATCAATGAGCAGTTCTTC
TRBV20-1	few	-	TRBJ2-1	CSARPIEQFF	TGCAGTGCTAGACCGATCGAGCAGTTCTTC
TRBV5-1	-	TRBD2	TRBJ2-5	CASSLGGTSGGNEQYF	TGCGCCAGCAGCTTGGGGGGGACTAGCGGGGGCAATGAGCAGTACTTC
TRBV20-1	many	TRBD2	TRBJ2-5	CSARALSGGQEETQYF	TGCAGTGCTAGAGCCTTGTCGGGGGGGCAGGAAGAGACCCAGTACTTC
TRBV7-9	few	-	TRBJ2-7	CASSLKTDYEQYF	TGTGCCAGCAGCCTAAAGACAGACTACGAGCAGTACTTC
TRBV5-1	-	TRBD1	TRBJ2-5	CASSARTGWETQYF	TGCGCCAGCAGCGCCCGGACAGGGTGGGAGACCCAGTACTTC
TRBV7-6	-	-	TRBJ2-2	CASSRDKNTGELFF	TGTGCCAGCAGCAGAGACAAGAACACCGGGGAGCTGTTTTTT
TRBV11-2	few	-	TRBJ1-2	CASSHPGRTNCGYTF	TGTGCCAGCAGCCATCCGGGACGGACTAACTGTGGCTACACCTTC
TRBV12-3/TRBV12-4	-	TRBD1	TRBJ1-1	CASRITGGEGEAFF	TGTGCCAGCAGAATCACAGGGGGAGAGGGTGAAGCTTTCTTT
TRBV7-2	few	-	TRBJ2-1	CASSSRPSRDISYNEQFF	TGTGCCAGCAGTTCCCGGCCTAGTCGGGACATTTCCTACAATGAGCAGTTCTTC
TRBV25-1	many	-	TRBJ2-6	CASSERVSYTTGGANVLTF	TGTGCCAGCAGTGAAAGGGTCAGCTACACAACGGGAGGGGCCAACGTCCTGACTTTC
TRBV2	few	-	TRBJ1-4	CASSGGQSATNEKLFF	TGTGCCAGCAGTGGCGGACAGAGCGCAACTAATGAAAAACTGTTTTTT
TRBV6-7	-	TRBD1	TRBJ2-7	CASSYSRDRGPSSYEQYF	TGTGCCAGCAGTTATTCCCGGGACAGGGGGCCAAGCTCCTACGAGCAGTACTTC
TRBV12-3/TRBV12-4	-	-	TRBJ1-3	CASRPSGNTIYF	TGTGCCAGCAGACCCTCTGGAAACACCATATATTTT